The rows below give T cell receptor beta chains drawn from one sample of a study of multiple sclerosis patients with progressive multifocal leukoencephalopathy. TCRdb's copy holds only in-frame clones and misses some; the assay was immunoSEQ multiplex PCR. Of 31,000 or so clones detected, around 91% appear once; the ten largest clones hold 1.5%. The sample taken for sequencing was PBMCs. These receptors originate from a human donor with multiple sclerosis. CDR3s leave out the opening cysteine and the closing phenylalanine or tryptophan.

TRBV27 | ASSHPTSTDTQY
TRBV27 | ASSYGQGTTNEKLF
TRBV28 | ASSSCRSGTGGHGYT
TRBV21-1 | ASGSGIQPPLH
TRBV7-2 | ASSPPGGSGTSYEQY
TRBV9 | ASSVVVGVGQEQF
TRBV27 | ASSLGQGNGYT
TRBV7-9 | ASSLDGARYGYT
TRBV7-9 | ASSPRLAENNEQF
TRBV28 | ASSLWVTGLGEQY
TRBV28 | ASRGGTSPSYSYEQY